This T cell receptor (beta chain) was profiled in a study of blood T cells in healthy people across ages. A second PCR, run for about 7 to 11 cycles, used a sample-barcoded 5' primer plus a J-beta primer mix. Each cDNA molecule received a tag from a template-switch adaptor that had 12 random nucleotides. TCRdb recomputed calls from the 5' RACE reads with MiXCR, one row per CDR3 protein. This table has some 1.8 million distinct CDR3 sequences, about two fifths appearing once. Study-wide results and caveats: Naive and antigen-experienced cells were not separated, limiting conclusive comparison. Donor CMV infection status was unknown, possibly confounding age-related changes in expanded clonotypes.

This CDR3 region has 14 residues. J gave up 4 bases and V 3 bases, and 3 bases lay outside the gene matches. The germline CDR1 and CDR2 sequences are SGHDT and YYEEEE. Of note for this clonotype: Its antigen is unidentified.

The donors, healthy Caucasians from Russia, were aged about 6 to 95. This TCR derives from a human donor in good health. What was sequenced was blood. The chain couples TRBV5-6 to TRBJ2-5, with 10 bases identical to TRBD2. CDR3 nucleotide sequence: TGTGCCAGCAGCTCTCAGCGGGGGGGAGAGACCCAGTACTTC. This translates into CASSSQRGGETQYF.